A single sample gave rise to the 15 T cell receptor beta chains below, sequenced in a study of T cell responses to AZD1222 COVID-19 vaccine. The data were produced by immunoSEQ multiplex PCR, yet TCRdb's version contains in-frame clones alone and is incomplete. The sample lists 53,000 or so clones, roughly 84% occurring once. The starting material was peripheral blood, obtained on day 0 of AZD1222 vaccination. These receptors came from an adult in good health.

The gene calls are TRBV4-2 and TRBJ2-1, with TRBD2 matching over 14 bases. The CDR3 loop spans 23 amino acids. V dropped 4 bases and J dropped 1; count of bases not matched to a gene: 21. Germline loops: CDR1 LGHNA, CDR2 YNFKEQ. CDR3 residues: CASSPRDGAVGTSGRGSYNEQFF. CDR3 bases: TGTGCCAGCAGCCCGCGGGATGGTGCGGTCGGGACTAGCGGGAGAGGTTCCTACAATGAGCAGTTCTTC.

The rearrangement joins TRBV27 to TRBJ1-2, with D unresolved. V was pared by 5 bases and J by 4 bases, with 14 bases between. This CDR3 comprises 14 residues. Looked up from germline, CDR1 is MNHEY and CDR2 is SMNVEV (reference sequence). CDR3 region: CASSLTLGGYGYTF. The CDR3 nucleotides read TGTGCCAGCAGTCTCACCTTAGGCGGCTATGGCTACACCTTC.

V and J are TRBV7-9 and TRBJ1-1; D remains ambiguous. Germline CDR1 and CDR2: SEHNR and FQNEAQ (reference sequence). CDR3 size: 15 residues. V lost 0 bases, J lost 4 bases, and 12 bases lay in between. In nucleotides, the CDR3 is TGTGCCAGCAGCTTAGCCTCAGGAGAGGCCACTGAAGCTTTCTTT. This sequence encodes CASSLASGEATEAFF.

This chain joins TRBV30 and TRBJ1-2; no clear D. Trimming left V 3 bases short and J 8 bases short, with 19 bases between. In germline, CDR1 is GTSNPN, CDR2 SVGIG (reference sequence). The length of the CDR3 is 14 residues. CDR3 loop: CAWRSLDRPWGYTF. The CDR3 DNA reads TGTGCCTGGAGGTCGCTAGACCGTCCGTGGGGCTACACCTTC.

The J gene is TRBJ2-2, the V gene TRBV10-3; 8 bases align to TRBD1. The CDR3 is made up of 15 amino acids. Germline values: CDR1 ENHRY, CDR2 SYGVKD. J was trimmed by 6 bases and V by 5 bases; bases with no gene match: 8. CDR3: CAISSGQGRAGELFF. The CDR3 DNA is TGTGCCATCAGTTCCGGACAGGGACGGGCCGGGGAGCTGTTTTTT.

V gene TRBV27 combines with J gene TRBJ1-4, with D unresolved. The V gene lost 5 bases and the J gene lost 3 bases, with 13 bases spanning the gap. The length of the CDR3 is 15 residues. CDR1 and CDR2 (germline): MNHEY, SMNVEV (reference sequence). CDR3 in DNA: TGTGCCAGCAGTCCCAACAGCTTCTCTAATGAAAAACTGTTTTTT. Encoded protein: CASSPNSFSNEKLFF.

This clone was recorded a few times. This sequence joins TRBV12-3 or TRBV12-4 and TRBJ1-1; D unclear. Trimming cost V 5 bases and J 2 bases, with 9 bases left between them. This CDR3 contains 13 residues. Here the CDR3 DNA reads TGTGCCAGCAGTCGGACCAGAAACACTGAAGCTTTCTTT. Translating it yields CASSRTRNTEAFF.

V and J are TRBV5-6 and TRBJ2-1, with 13 bases fitting TRBD2. The trim removed 8 bases at V and 10 bases at J, leaving 9 bases unmatched. From germline, CDR1 is SGHDT and CDR2 YYEEEE. The CDR3 spans 14 residues. The CDR3: CASKLAGGGVEQFF. As DNA, the CDR3 is TGTGCCAGTAAACTAGCGGGAGGGGGAGTGGAGCAGTTCTTC.

This clone appeared once. J is TRBJ1-4 and V is TRBV28; a weak D match, TRBD1 (5 bases). The CDR3 extends over 14 amino acids. Per the germline V gene, CDR1 is MDHEN and CDR2 is SYDVKM. The V gene lost 7 bases and the J gene lost 0 bases, with 9 bases spanning the gap. CDR3 nucleotide sequence: TGTGCCAGCAAAAGGGGCGCAACTAATGAAAAACTGTTTTTT. Protein: CASKRGATNEKLFF.

V is TRBV11-2 and J is TRBJ1-6, with no clear D. Germline CDR1 is SGHAT and CDR2 is FQNNGV. Deletions cut 3 bases from V and 11 bases from J, with 8 bases between. The length of the CDR3 is 12 residues. The CDR3, as DNA: TGTGCCAGCAGCTTCGAGGGCCCACCCCTCCACTTT. Residues: CASSFEGPPLHF.

This chain joins TRBV4-2 and TRBJ2-2; D gene ambiguous. Germline lookup yields CDR1 LGHNA and CDR2 YNFKEQ. CDR3 length equals 15 residues. V was cut by 5 bases and J by 3 bases, with 13 bases left in between. The CDR3 bases are TGTGCCAGCAGCAAAAGACGTATGGACACCGGGGAGCTGTTTTTT. This codes for CASSKRRMDTGELFF.

The chain links TRBV29-1 to TRBJ2-1; D is undetermined. The germline V gene has CDR1 SQVTM and CDR2 ANQGSEA. The CDR3 consists of 10 residues. Trimming removed 2 bases at V and 15 bases at J, with 11 bases between. CDR3 DNA: TGCAGCGTTGAACCCAGGAAGTTGTTCTTC. Translation: CSVEPRKLFF.

The chain carries TRBV5-1 and TRBJ2-5, with no clear D. The CDR3 has 17 amino acids. Germline CDR1 and CDR2: SGHRS and YFSETQ. V was pared by 4 bases and J by 1 base, with 20 bases between. Here the CDR3 reads CASSPSVTQPPQETQYF. CDR3 in DNA: TGCGCCAGCAGCCCAAGTGTCACGCAGCCTCCCCAAGAGACCCAGTACTTC.

The rearrangement joins TRBV3-1 (or the pseudogene TRBV3-2) to TRBJ2-7; weak D call: TRBD2 (6 bases). The CDR3 contains 14 residues. Germline CDR1 is LGHDT and CDR2 is YNNKEL (reference sequence). V was shortened by 4 bases and J by 5 bases, with 15 bases between the two germline ends. The CDR3 bases are TGTGCCAGCAGCCTGGGGGGAGCCCTAAACGAGCAGTACTTC. Protein product: CASSLGGALNEQYF.

The V call is TRBV5-5, the J call TRBJ1-1, with TRBD1 matching over 12 bases. After removal of 2 bases from V and 4 bases from J, the junction contained 6 bases not matched to a gene. This CDR3 comprises 16 residues. Germline V lookup: CDR1 SGHKS, CDR2 YYEKEE (reference sequence). DNA of the CDR3: TGTGCCAGCAGCTTAACAGGGACAGGGGGCGGCACTGAAGCTTTCTTT. Translation: CASSLTGTGGGTEAFF.